This is a list of T cell receptor beta chains from one sample in a study of shared clonotypes between healthy human individuals. TCRdb's copy holds only in-frame clones and misses some; the assay was immunoSEQ multiplex PCR. The sample carries 1.4 million to 1.5 million clones, roughly 96% recorded once. Sequenced input: naive CD4+ T cells sorted from blood. These receptors all come from a man aged 25-40 years in good health. Each CDR3 is given with its conserved first and last residue. D genes are given only for firm matches. A row's size may be missing; if present it is once, few, many or a size class.

V: TRBV5-1
J: TRBJ1-3
size: NA
D: NA
CDR3: CASSPRPSSGNTIYF
DNA: TGCGCCAGCAGCCCCCGTCCTAGCTCTGGAAACACCATATATTTT

V: TRBV7-8
J: TRBJ2-2
size: NA
D: TRBD1
CDR3: CASSPTDRGGVTGELFF
DNA: TGTGCCAGCAGCCCGACCGACAGGGGTGGTGTCACCGGGGAGCTGTTTTTT

V: TRBV9
J: TRBJ2-1
size: NA
D: TRBD2
CDR3: CASRRTSDNEQFF
DNA: TGTGCCAGCAGGCGGACTAGCGACAATGAGCAGTTCTTC

V: TRBV14
J: TRBJ2-4
size: once
D: NA
CDR3: CASSPGHVAKNIQYF
DNA: TGTGCCAGCAGTCCGGGACATGTAGCCAAAAACATTCAGTACTTC

V: TRBV28
J: TRBJ2-7
size: NA
D: NA
CDR3: CASSLRTGPLAGVTYEQYF
DNA: TGTGCCAGCAGTTTACGTACGGGGCCTCTCGCGGGCGTGACCTACGAGCAGTACTTC

V: TRBV9
J: TRBJ1-5
size: NA
D: NA
CDR3: CASSKLGSNQPQHF
DNA: TGTGCCAGCAGCAAATTAGGGTCGAATCAGCCCCAGCATTTT

V: TRBV11-2
J: TRBJ2-7
size: once
D: TRBD1
CDR3: CASSKLYTGTDGHEQYF
DNA: TGTGCCAGCAGCAAACTATATACCGGGACAGACGGCCACGAGCAGTACTTC

V: TRBV9
J: TRBJ2-1
size: NA
D: NA
CDR3: CASSVATERNNEQFF
DNA: TGTGCCAGCAGCGTAGCTACGGAGCGGAACAATGAGCAGTTCTTC

V: TRBV6-5
J: TRBJ2-1
size: NA
D: TRBD1
CDR3: CASRADRGSYNEQFF
DNA: TGTGCCAGCAGAGCTGACAGGGGGAGCTACAATGAGCAGTTCTTC

V: TRBV7-8
J: TRBJ2-7
size: NA
D: NA
CDR3: CASSPQTFRYSYEQYF
DNA: TGTGCCAGCAGCCCACAAACGTTCAGGTACTCCTACGAGCAGTACTTC

V: TRBV5-1
J: TRBJ2-1
size: once
D: TRBD2
CDR3: CASSLLPAGGPEQFF
DNA: TGCGCCAGCAGCTTGCTCCCAGCGGGAGGTCCTGAGCAGTTCTTC